What follows is one T cell receptor beta chain and its context. Original processing notes: Estimation of nucleated cell counts relied on the amplification of reference gene primers. Produced via immunoSEQ multiplex PCR; TCRdb's table is partial and in-frame only. V and J calls and clone size follow that table, whereas D and trimming were derived from the DNA. The table shows 180,000 or so clones, with about 88% occurring only once. This sample was included in a study of blood T cell repertoires in COVID-19. Study in general: Material from acute and convalescent COVID-19 was sourced from the United States, Italy and Spain.

Trimming cost V 1 base and J 5 bases, with 15 bases left between them. In germline, CDR1 is SGHKS, CDR2 YYEKEE (reference sequence). The CDR3 has 16 residues. Sequencing used peripheral blood. The chain uses TRBV5-5 and TRBJ2-2; D remains ambiguous. This TCR was recovered from an elderly woman with acute or convalescent COVID-19. The CDR3 nucleotides read TGTGCCAGCAGCTTGCTTCTTCGCCCGAGGACCGGGGAGCTGTTTTTT. Amino acid sequence: CASSLLLRPRTGELFF.